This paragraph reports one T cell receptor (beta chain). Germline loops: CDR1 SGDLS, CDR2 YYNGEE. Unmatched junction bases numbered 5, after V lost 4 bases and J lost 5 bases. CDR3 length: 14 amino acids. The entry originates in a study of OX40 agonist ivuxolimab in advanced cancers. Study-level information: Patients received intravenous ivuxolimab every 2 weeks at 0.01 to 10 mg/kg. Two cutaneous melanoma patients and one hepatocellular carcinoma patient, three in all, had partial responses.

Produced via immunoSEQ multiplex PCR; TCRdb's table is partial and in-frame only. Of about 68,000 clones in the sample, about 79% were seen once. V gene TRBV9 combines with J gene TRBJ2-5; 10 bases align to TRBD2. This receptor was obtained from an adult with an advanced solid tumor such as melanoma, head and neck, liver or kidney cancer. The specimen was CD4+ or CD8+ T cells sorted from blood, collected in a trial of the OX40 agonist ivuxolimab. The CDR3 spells CASSRAGGGETQYF. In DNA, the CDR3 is TGTGCCAGCAGCAGAGCGGGAGGGGGGGAGACCCAGTACTTC.